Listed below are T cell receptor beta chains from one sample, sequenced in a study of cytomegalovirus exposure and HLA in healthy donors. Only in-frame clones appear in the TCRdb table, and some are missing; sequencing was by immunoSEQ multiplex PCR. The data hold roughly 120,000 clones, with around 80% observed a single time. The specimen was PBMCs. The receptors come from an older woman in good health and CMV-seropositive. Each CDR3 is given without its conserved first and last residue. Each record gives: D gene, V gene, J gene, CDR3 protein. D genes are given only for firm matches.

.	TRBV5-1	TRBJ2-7	ASSLTGVVYEQY
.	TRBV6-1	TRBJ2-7	ASSEAPVGETN
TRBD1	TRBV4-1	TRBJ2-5	ASNQGGLQETQY
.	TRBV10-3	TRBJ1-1	AISDTWEEAF
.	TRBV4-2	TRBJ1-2	ASSQDGNYGYT
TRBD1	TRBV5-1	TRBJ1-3	ASSLGGAGTGNTIY
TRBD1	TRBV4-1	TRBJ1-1	ASSQEGWTGGRLSTEAF
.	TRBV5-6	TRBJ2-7	ASSWSYEQY
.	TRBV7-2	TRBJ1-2	ASSSRGRANYGYT
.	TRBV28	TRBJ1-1	ASRPEGHRNTEAF
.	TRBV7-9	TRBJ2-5	ASSLPNGEETQY
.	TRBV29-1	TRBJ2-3	SVNDGTDTQY
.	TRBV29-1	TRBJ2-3	SAPRDLGNTDTQY
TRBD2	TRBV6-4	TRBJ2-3	ASSELAGADTQY
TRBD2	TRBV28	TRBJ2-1	ASSLSGTSGSNEQF
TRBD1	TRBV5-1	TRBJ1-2	ASSRGQGYGYT
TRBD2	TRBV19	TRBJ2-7	ASSPRTSGRLAGAYEQY
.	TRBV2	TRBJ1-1	ASSGWREMGANTEAF
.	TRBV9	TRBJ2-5	ASSPRSAENEETQY
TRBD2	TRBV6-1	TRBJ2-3	ASSGLAGGRDSQY
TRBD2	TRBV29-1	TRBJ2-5	SPPGQGTSGWSETQY
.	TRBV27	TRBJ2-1	ASSQLLGYNEQF
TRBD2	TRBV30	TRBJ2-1	ASGIAGVNEQF
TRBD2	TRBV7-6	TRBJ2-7	ASSPGGGRLVYEQY
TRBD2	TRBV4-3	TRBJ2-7	ASSQRGSGDYEQY
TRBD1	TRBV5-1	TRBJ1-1	ASSHQGATEAF
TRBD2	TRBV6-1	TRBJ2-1	ASSEAGTSGRRYNEQF
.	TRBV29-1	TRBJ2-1	SAGTSGNEQF
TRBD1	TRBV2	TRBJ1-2	ARQRTGIGYT
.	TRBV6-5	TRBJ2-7	ASSYVRAQYEQY
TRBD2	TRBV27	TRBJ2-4	ASSSPGLGNIQY
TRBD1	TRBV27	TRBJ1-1	ASSWWTGTSTEAF
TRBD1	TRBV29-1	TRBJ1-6	SVKGQEPNSPLH